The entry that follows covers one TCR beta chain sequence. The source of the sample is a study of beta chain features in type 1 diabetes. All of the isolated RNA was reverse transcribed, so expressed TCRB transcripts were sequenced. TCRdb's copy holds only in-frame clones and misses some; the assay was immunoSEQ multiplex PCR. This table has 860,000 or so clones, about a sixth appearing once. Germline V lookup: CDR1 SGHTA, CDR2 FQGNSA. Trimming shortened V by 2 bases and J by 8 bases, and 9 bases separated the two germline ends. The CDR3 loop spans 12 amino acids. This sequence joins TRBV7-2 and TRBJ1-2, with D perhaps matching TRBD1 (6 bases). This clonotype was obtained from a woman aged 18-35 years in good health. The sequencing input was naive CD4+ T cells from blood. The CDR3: CASSLPGVGYTF. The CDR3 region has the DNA TGTGCCAGCAGCTTACCAGGGGTCGGCTACACCTTC.